The rows below give T cell receptor beta chains drawn from one sample of a study of blood T cell repertoires in COVID-19. Assay used: immunoSEQ multiplex PCR; TCRdb lists only in-frame clones, some missing. Of around 220,000 clones listed, less than 90% are singletons. The sequencing input was peripheral blood. The origin of the receptors is a man between 40 and 49 years old with active or convalescent COVID-19. Each CDR3 is given with its conserved first and last residue. Each record gives: CDR3 DNA, CDR3 protein, D gene, V gene, clone size, J gene. The D gene is left open where the match is weak. The size entry is marked missing in some rows and otherwise reads once, few, many or a size class.

CDR3nt: TGCGCCAGCAGCTTGGTCGTGGCCCCTTGGGAGCAGTACTTC
CDR3aa: CASSLVVAPWEQYF
d_gene: -
v_gene: TRBV5-1
abundance: many
j_gene: TRBJ2-7

CDR3nt: TGTGCCAGCAGCCAGGGACAGGGTGCTGGCTACACCTTC
CDR3aa: CASSQGQGAGYTF
d_gene: TRBD1
v_gene: TRBV2
abundance: -
j_gene: TRBJ1-2

CDR3nt: TGTGCCAGCAGCCCAGGGGGCTATAATTCACCCCTCCACTTT
CDR3aa: CASSPGGYNSPLHF
d_gene: TRBD1
v_gene: TRBV28
abundance: -
j_gene: TRBJ1-6

CDR3nt: TGTGCCAGAAGCCATCGCGACAGGAACAATGGCTACACCTTC
CDR3aa: CARSHRDRNNGYTF
d_gene: -
v_gene: TRBV9
abundance: -
j_gene: TRBJ1-2

CDR3nt: TGCGCCAGCAGCTTCGAGACAGGGAACACTGAAGCTTTCTTT
CDR3aa: CASSFETGNTEAFF
d_gene: -
v_gene: TRBV5-1
abundance: -
j_gene: TRBJ1-1

CDR3nt: TGTGCCAGCACCGATCAAGGGAGTAACTATGGCTACACCTTC
CDR3aa: CASTDQGSNYGYTF
d_gene: -
v_gene: TRBV2
abundance: few
j_gene: TRBJ1-2

CDR3nt: TGTGCCAGTAGTATAAACCGGGACACTGAAGCTTTCTTT
CDR3aa: CASSINRDTEAFF
d_gene: -
v_gene: TRBV19
abundance: -
j_gene: TRBJ1-1

CDR3nt: TGCGCCAGCAGCTTGATGACAGGGGCCTACAATGAGCAGTTCTTC
CDR3aa: CASSLMTGAYNEQFF
d_gene: TRBD1
v_gene: TRBV5-1
abundance: -
j_gene: TRBJ2-1

CDR3nt: TGCGCCAGCAGCTTGGGTGACAGATACTACGAGCAGTACTTC
CDR3aa: CASSLGDRYYEQYF
d_gene: -
v_gene: TRBV5-1
abundance: -
j_gene: TRBJ2-7

CDR3nt: TGTGCCAGCAGTCCACTAACAGGCGGGACAGGGTCCTACAATGAGCAGTTCTTC
CDR3aa: CASSPLTGGTGSYNEQFF
d_gene: TRBD1
v_gene: TRBV28
abundance: -
j_gene: TRBJ2-1

CDR3nt: TGTGCCACCAGCAGAGCGACAGGGTATAGCAATCAGCCCCAGCATTTT
CDR3aa: CATSRATGYSNQPQHF
d_gene: TRBD1
v_gene: TRBV15
abundance: -
j_gene: TRBJ1-5

CDR3nt: TGTGCCAGCAGTTTTGAGGGGGCCTATGAGCAGTTCTTC
CDR3aa: CASSFEGAYEQFF
d_gene: TRBD1
v_gene: TRBV28
abundance: once
j_gene: TRBJ2-1

CDR3nt: TGTGCCAGCAGTCCGTCTAGGGGCCGAAGGAATTCACCCCTCCACTTT
CDR3aa: CASSPSRGRRNSPLHF
d_gene: -
v_gene: TRBV28
abundance: -
j_gene: TRBJ1-6

CDR3nt: TGTGCCTGGAGTACGACAGGGGCTGGAAACACCATATATTTT
CDR3aa: CAWSTTGAGNTIYF
d_gene: TRBD1
v_gene: TRBV30
abundance: -
j_gene: TRBJ1-3

CDR3nt: TGTGCCAGCAGTGATCTAGGGAACACTGAAGCTTTCTTT
CDR3aa: CASSDLGNTEAFF
d_gene: -
v_gene: TRBV6-1
abundance: -
j_gene: TRBJ1-1

CDR3nt: TGTGCCAGCAGTTTACTGCAGGGAAATAACGAGCAGTACTTC
CDR3aa: CASSLLQGNNEQYF
d_gene: -
v_gene: TRBV27
abundance: -
j_gene: TRBJ2-7

CDR3nt: TGTGCCAGCAGCTTGTGGGGGCGTGAGATGACTGAAGCTTTCTTT
CDR3aa: CASSLWGREMTEAFF
d_gene: -
v_gene: TRBV7-3
abundance: -
j_gene: TRBJ1-1

CDR3nt: TGTGCTAGTGGTTCAGGACAGGGCTCCGGGGAGCTGTTTTTT
CDR3aa: CASGSGQGSGELFF
d_gene: TRBD1
v_gene: TRBV12-5
abundance: -
j_gene: TRBJ2-2

CDR3nt: TGCGCCAGCAGCTCATTACAGGGGAACTATGGCTACACCTTC
CDR3aa: CASSSLQGNYGYTF
d_gene: TRBD1
v_gene: TRBV5-1
abundance: once
j_gene: TRBJ1-2

CDR3nt: TGTGCCAGCAGCTTAACTAGCGGGGCCATATACGAGCAGTACTTC
CDR3aa: CASSLTSGAIYEQYF
d_gene: TRBD2
v_gene: TRBV7-3
abundance: -
j_gene: TRBJ2-7

CDR3nt: TGTGCCAGCTCCTCGACTAGCGTGAGCTCTGGGGCCAACGTCCTGACTTTC
CDR3aa: CASSSTSVSSGANVLTF
d_gene: TRBD2
v_gene: TRBV18
abundance: few
j_gene: TRBJ2-6

CDR3nt: TGCGCCAGCAGCTCCACAGGGAACTACGAGCAGTACTTC
CDR3aa: CASSSTGNYEQYF
d_gene: -
v_gene: TRBV5-1
abundance: -
j_gene: TRBJ2-7

CDR3nt: TGTGCCAGCAGCCCATACCCCCTCGTAGCGGGAGGGCCCGGGGAGCTGTTTTTT
CDR3aa: CASSPYPLVAGGPGELFF
d_gene: TRBD2
v_gene: TRBV7-3
abundance: -
j_gene: TRBJ2-2

CDR3nt: TGTGCCAGCAGCCTGGGACAACGGACTGAAGCTTTCTTT
CDR3aa: CASSLGQRTEAFF
d_gene: -
v_gene: TRBV2
abundance: -
j_gene: TRBJ1-1

CDR3nt: TGTGCCAGTAGGCCAGACAATCAGCCCCAGCATTTT
CDR3aa: CASRPDNQPQHF
d_gene: -
v_gene: TRBV19
abundance: -
j_gene: TRBJ1-5

CDR3nt: TGTGCCAGCAGCCTTCAGAGACAGTCTGGAAACACCATATATTTT
CDR3aa: CASSLQRQSGNTIYF
d_gene: -
v_gene: TRBV11-2
abundance: -
j_gene: TRBJ1-3

CDR3nt: TGTGCCAGCAGCTCCGGGACAGGGGGTGGTGAGCAGTTCTTC
CDR3aa: CASSSGTGGGEQFF
d_gene: TRBD1
v_gene: TRBV7-3
abundance: -
j_gene: TRBJ2-1

CDR3nt: TGTGCCACCAGTGATTCCCCCCGAGGAGATAAGAATGAGCAGTTCTTC
CDR3aa: CATSDSPRGDKNEQFF
d_gene: -
v_gene: TRBV24-1
abundance: -
j_gene: TRBJ2-1

CDR3nt: TGTGCCAGCAGCTTAAAGAGATACGAGCAGTACTTC
CDR3aa: CASSLKRYEQYF
d_gene: -
v_gene: TRBV7-9
abundance: -
j_gene: TRBJ2-7

CDR3nt: TGCGCCAGCAGCTTGGGAACTAGCGGGTTCACCGGGGAGCTGTTTTTT
CDR3aa: CASSLGTSGFTGELFF
d_gene: TRBD2
v_gene: TRBV5-1
abundance: -
j_gene: TRBJ2-2

CDR3nt: TGTGCCAGTAGAAACAGGGTGGGCAATCAGCCCCAGCATTTT
CDR3aa: CASRNRVGNQPQHF
d_gene: -
v_gene: TRBV19
abundance: few
j_gene: TRBJ1-5

CDR3nt: TGCGCCAGCAGCTTGACAGGGGGCGCCTACAATGAGCAGTTCTTC
CDR3aa: CASSLTGGAYNEQFF
d_gene: TRBD1
v_gene: TRBV5-1
abundance: -
j_gene: TRBJ2-1

CDR3nt: TGTGCCAGCAGCTTTTGGGAGCGCTCCGAGCAGTACTTC
CDR3aa: CASSFWERSEQYF
d_gene: -
v_gene: TRBV11-2
abundance: -
j_gene: TRBJ2-7

CDR3nt: TGTGCCAGCAATGGACAAACTTATAATTCACCCCTCCACTTT
CDR3aa: CASNGQTYNSPLHF
d_gene: -
v_gene: TRBV6-5
abundance: once
j_gene: TRBJ1-6

CDR3nt: TGTGCCAGCGGTTATTGGACTTCACGCGGACAGCCAAATTCACCCCTCCACTTT
CDR3aa: CASGYWTSRGQPNSPLHF
d_gene: -
v_gene: TRBV28
abundance: -
j_gene: TRBJ1-6

CDR3nt: TGTGCCAGCAGCTTAAGCCGGGGACCCCAGCATTTT
CDR3aa: CASSLSRGPQHF
d_gene: -
v_gene: TRBV7-2
abundance: -
j_gene: TRBJ1-5

CDR3nt: TGTGCCAGCAGCCACTTCCGACAGGGCACAGATACGCAGTATTTT
CDR3aa: CASSHFRQGTDTQYF
d_gene: -
v_gene: TRBV14
abundance: -
j_gene: TRBJ2-3

CDR3nt: TGTGCCAGCAGCCATAGGAGCAGGGGGCACACTAATGAAAAACTGTTTTTT
CDR3aa: CASSHRSRGHTNEKLFF
d_gene: TRBD1
v_gene: TRBV3-1/TRBV3-2
abundance: -
j_gene: TRBJ1-4

CDR3nt: TGCAGCGTTGAAGGAGGGGACATTCCAATTGACACTGAAGCTTTCTTT
CDR3aa: CSVEGGDIPIDTEAFF
d_gene: -
v_gene: TRBV29-1
abundance: -
j_gene: TRBJ1-1

CDR3nt: TGTGCCAGCAGCTTAGTACTGACGTGGCGGGAGTTGTCAGATACGCAGTATTTT
CDR3aa: CASSLVLTWRELSDTQYF
d_gene: TRBD2
v_gene: TRBV11-3
abundance: -
j_gene: TRBJ2-3

CDR3nt: TGTGCCAGCAGCTTGGGGACAGACTCCTACAATGAGCAGTTCTTC
CDR3aa: CASSLGTDSYNEQFF
d_gene: TRBD1
v_gene: TRBV7-9
abundance: -
j_gene: TRBJ2-1

CDR3nt: TGTGCCAGCAGCTCCTCCGGGGGCTACACCTTC
CDR3aa: CASSSSGGYTF
d_gene: -
v_gene: TRBV7-9
abundance: -
j_gene: TRBJ1-2

CDR3nt: TGTGCTAGTGGTTTGGGCGAGACAGGGGTAGAGACCCAGTACTTC
CDR3aa: CASGLGETGVETQYF
d_gene: TRBD1
v_gene: TRBV12-5
abundance: -
j_gene: TRBJ2-5

CDR3nt: TGTGCCAGCAGGAGAAACAGGGAAAGCAATCAGCCCCAGCATTTT
CDR3aa: CASRRNRESNQPQHF
d_gene: -
v_gene: TRBV2
abundance: -
j_gene: TRBJ1-5

CDR3nt: TGTGCCAGCGCTAAAATTCTGGGAGACAATCAGCCCCAGCATTTT
CDR3aa: CASAKILGDNQPQHF
d_gene: -
v_gene: TRBV27
abundance: -
j_gene: TRBJ1-5

CDR3nt: TGTGCCAGCAGCGTAGCTCCGGGGGTGTCTGAAGCTTTCTTT
CDR3aa: CASSVAPGVSEAFF
d_gene: -
v_gene: TRBV9
abundance: -
j_gene: TRBJ1-1

CDR3nt: TGTGCCAGCAGGTCGGGACTAGCTAGAGTCGATGAGCAGTTCTTC
CDR3aa: CASRSGLARVDEQFF
d_gene: TRBD2
v_gene: TRBV7-9
abundance: -
j_gene: TRBJ2-1

CDR3nt: TGTGCCAGCAGGGAGAACGACAGGGGACTCCCTGCAACTAATGAAAAACTGTTTTTT
CDR3aa: CASRENDRGLPATNEKLFF
d_gene: TRBD1
v_gene: TRBV28
abundance: -
j_gene: TRBJ1-4

CDR3nt: TGCGCCAGCAGTTTATTGAGGGGTCGGACAGTCCACGATGGCTACACCTTC
CDR3aa: CASSLLRGRTVHDGYTF
d_gene: -
v_gene: TRBV5-1
abundance: -
j_gene: TRBJ1-2

CDR3nt: TGTGCCACCAGCGTCGTCTATAATTCACCCCTCCACTTT
CDR3aa: CATSVVYNSPLHF
d_gene: -
v_gene: TRBV24-1
abundance: -
j_gene: TRBJ1-6

CDR3nt: TGTGCCAGCAGCCTACAGGGTACGAACACCGGGGAGCTGTTTTTT
CDR3aa: CASSLQGTNTGELFF
d_gene: -
v_gene: TRBV7-3
abundance: -
j_gene: TRBJ2-2

CDR3nt: TGTGCCAGTAGTATGGAAGGACTCCTTAATGAGCAGTTCTTC
CDR3aa: CASSMEGLLNEQFF
d_gene: -
v_gene: TRBV19
abundance: -
j_gene: TRBJ2-1

CDR3nt: TGTGCCATCGCAGGAGCGGGGGGTTACGACAATGAGCAGTTCTTC
CDR3aa: CAIAGAGGYDNEQFF
d_gene: TRBD2
v_gene: TRBV10-3
abundance: -
j_gene: TRBJ2-1

CDR3nt: TGTGCCAGCAGTTTAGGGCTCGGCTACACCTTC
CDR3aa: CASSLGLGYTF
d_gene: -
v_gene: TRBV28
abundance: -
j_gene: TRBJ1-2

CDR3nt: TGCGCCAGCAGCTTACAGGGTACGAATGAAAAACTGTTTTTT
CDR3aa: CASSLQGTNEKLFF
d_gene: -
v_gene: TRBV5-1
abundance: -
j_gene: TRBJ1-4

CDR3nt: TGTGCCAGCAGTTTTTCTAACGGTGGAGGGACTGAAGCTTTCTTT
CDR3aa: CASSFSNGGGTEAFF
d_gene: -
v_gene: TRBV6-5
abundance: -
j_gene: TRBJ1-1

CDR3nt: TGTGCCAGCAGTTACGTAGGGACAGGGCTCACCGGGGAGCTGTTTTTT
CDR3aa: CASSYVGTGLTGELFF
d_gene: TRBD1
v_gene: TRBV27
abundance: many
j_gene: TRBJ2-2

CDR3nt: TGTGCCAGTTCCAAGGGGACAGGGAAGTCTGGGGCCAACGTCCTGACTTTC
CDR3aa: CASSKGTGKSGANVLTF
d_gene: TRBD1
v_gene: TRBV19
abundance: -
j_gene: TRBJ2-6

CDR3nt: TGTGCCACTAATCCGGGGGGTTGGACTGAAGCTTTCTTT
CDR3aa: CATNPGGWTEAFF
d_gene: -
v_gene: TRBV28
abundance: -
j_gene: TRBJ1-1

CDR3nt: TGTGCCAGCAGCCCGACAGGGCCCTTCTATGGCTACACCTTC
CDR3aa: CASSPTGPFYGYTF
d_gene: TRBD1
v_gene: TRBV11-2
abundance: few
j_gene: TRBJ1-2